A selection of T cell receptor beta chains follows, all from one sample in a study of T cell repertoires in cytomegalovirus infection. In TCRdb, the reads were re-called with MiXCR into one record per CDR3 protein. Of hundreds of thousands of distinct CDR3 sequences in the sample, around 24% were seen once. Sequencing was carried out using CD8+ T cells from PBMCs. These receptors were taken from a human donor in good health (CMV status not recorded). Some clones in this sample may be carry-over from other donors' samples. Each CDR3 is given with its conserved first and last residue. D genes are given only for firm matches. Some rows mark clone size as missing; the rest say once, few, many or name a class of expanded clone.

>TRBV7-9|TRBD1|TRBJ2-5|many
TGTGCCAGCAGCGCGCGCAGGGGGCGAGAGACCCAGTACTTC
CASSARRGRETQYF
>TRBV6-2/TRBV6-3|-|TRBJ2-2|-
TGTGCCAGCAGCCCCCTCCCCGGGACAATGAACACCGGGGAGCTGTTTTTT
CASSPLPGTMNTGELFF
>TRBV14|-|TRBJ2-2|-
TGTGCCAGCAGCCAAGATAAACAGATGAACACCGGGGAGCTGTTTTTT
CASSQDKQMNTGELFF
>TRBV27|-|TRBJ2-2|-
TGTGCCAGCAGTTTCGGGGGAAGGGAGCTGTTTTTT
CASSFGGRELFF
>TRBV6-6|-|TRBJ1-1|-
TGTGCCAGCAGTTACAGGGAGGTGAACACTGAAGCTTTCTTT
CASSYREVNTEAFF
>TRBV7-8|-|TRBJ2-1|many
TGTGCCAGCAGCCTGCGCTCTGGCTCCTACAATGAGCAGTTCTTC
CASSLRSGSYNEQFF
>TRBV5-1|-|TRBJ1-3|few
TGCGCCAGCAGCGGGCAGGCCGAACCCTCTGGAAACACCATATATTTT
CASSGQAEPSGNTIYF
>TRBV7-2|TRBD2|TRBJ2-1|few
TGTGCCAGCAGTTCGACTAGCGGTGATAATGAGCAGTTCTTC
CASSSTSGDNEQFF
>TRBV7-9|TRBD2|TRBJ2-1|many
TGTGCCAGCAGCATGAGGACTAGCGGGGTCTACAATGAGCAGTTCTTC
CASSMRTSGVYNEQFF
>TRBV19|-|TRBJ1-1|few
TGTGCCACCAGGACAGCGGGGGACACTGAAGCTTTCTTT
CATRTAGDTEAFF
>TRBV11-1|-|TRBJ2-1|few
TGTGCCAGCAGCTTAGGGCAAACGGTTTATTTTGGCGGGGACCGATTCTCCTACAATGAGCAGTTCTTC
CASSLGQTVYFGGDRFSYNEQFF
>TRBV6-2/TRBV6-3|-|TRBJ2-2|many
TGTGCCAGCAGACGGGACACGAACACCGGGGAGCTGTTTTTT
CASRRDTNTGELFF
>TRBV5-6|-|TRBJ2-3|-
TGTGCCAGCAGCTTGCCCGGTCGTAATTGGGGATTGGCAGATACGCAGTATTTT
CASSLPGRNWGLADTQYF
>TRBV29-1|TRBD1|TRBJ1-2|-
TGCAGCGCTCGGACAGGGGGCGACTATGGCTACACCTTC
CSARTGGDYGYTF
>TRBV14|TRBD1|TRBJ2-1|-
TGTGCCAGCAGTCACCGGGACAGAGGGTACAATGAGCAGTTCTTC
CASSHRDRGYNEQFF
>TRBV6-2/TRBV6-3|-|TRBJ1-5|-
TGTGCCAGCAGTTTTACCTCGACAGCCGAGGGTATTTTGAGCAATCAGCCCCAGCATTTT
CASSFTSTAEGILSNQPQHF
>TRBV29-1|TRBD2|TRBJ2-1|-
TGCAGCGTCGCGGGGACTAGCGGGGGGCGAAATGAGCAGTTCTTC
CSVAGTSGGRNEQFF
>TRBV7-2|-|TRBJ1-6|few
TGTGCCAGCAGCTCCCTTCAGGGACCCCTCCACTTT
CASSSLQGPLHF
>TRBV11-3|-|TRBJ2-1|-
TGTGCCAGCAGCATCACTAACAATGAGCAGTTCTTC
CASSITNNEQFF
>TRBV2|-|TRBJ2-4|-
TGTGCCAGCAGTGAGGGATCCTCGTCGGGCAAAAACATTCAGTACTTC
CASSEGSSSGKNIQYF
>TRBV14|-|TRBJ1-3|many
TGTGCCAGCAGCCAAGATATGGGGAGCTCTGGAAACACCATATATTTT
CASSQDMGSSGNTIYF
>TRBV12-3/TRBV12-4|-|TRBJ1-2|many
TGTGCCAGCAGTCGGGAGTTTGACAATAACTATGGCTACACCTTC
CASSREFDNNYGYTF
>TRBV20-1|-|TRBJ2-3|-
TGCAGTGCTAGCCACGTCGGGCCGAACACAGATACGCAGTATTTT
CSASHVGPNTDTQYF
>TRBV29-1|TRBD2|TRBJ2-3|-
TGCAGCGTACTATCTAGCGGGGGAAAGGCAGATACGCAGTATTTT
CSVLSSGGKADTQYF
>TRBV6-2/TRBV6-3|TRBD2|TRBJ2-1|-
TGTGCCAGCACCACGGGCGGGGGGGTTGAGCAGTTCTTC
CASTTGGGVEQFF
>TRBV12-3/TRBV12-4|-|TRBJ1-5|-
TGTGCCAGTACTACGATGCCCTTCAGTGGAAATCAGCCCCAGCATTTT
CASTTMPFSGNQPQHF
>TRBV7-3|-|TRBJ2-1|few
TGTGCCAGCAGCCAGGACGCGAGCTCCTACAATGAGCAGTTCTTC
CASSQDASSYNEQFF
>TRBV4-2|TRBD2|TRBJ2-1|many
TGTGCCAGCAGCCTACGACTAGCGGGAGACCGCTACAATGAGCAGTTCTTC
CASSLRLAGDRYNEQFF
>TRBV29-1|-|TRBJ2-7|-
TGCAGCGTTAAGTGGGGCCACGAGCAGTACTTC
CSVKWGHEQYF
>TRBV14|-|TRBJ2-2|-
TGTGCCAGCAGCCAAGCCCAACAGGGAAGTGACACCGGGGAGCTGTTTTTT
CASSQAQQGSDTGELFF
>TRBV28|-|TRBJ2-5|many
TGTGCCAGCAGCCCTAACCCGGGACTCCAAGAGACCCAGTACTTC
CASSPNPGLQETQYF
>TRBV12-5|-|TRBJ2-3|many
TGTGCTAGTCAGACAAGAGATACGCAGTATTTT
CASQTRDTQYF
>TRBV27|-|TRBJ2-5|-
TGTGCCAGCAGTTTAGGGACCCCTCGCGGGGAGACCCAGTACTTC
CASSLGTPRGETQYF
>TRBV20-1|-|TRBJ2-1|-
TGCAGTGCTGCCGTATACAATGAGCAGTTCTTC
CSAAVYNEQFF
>TRBV20-1|-|TRBJ1-2|-
TGCAGTGCTAGAGTTGGGGACCAAAAGCAGGGCTACACCTTC
CSARVGDQKQGYTF
>TRBV7-8|-|TRBJ1-3|many
TGTGCCAGCAGCCCAAGGGGGGACCCAGGAAACACCATATATTTT
CASSPRGDPGNTIYF
>TRBV7-2|TRBD1|TRBJ1-5|many
TGTGCCAGCAGCCCGTACAGGGGCCGGGGCCGTTATAGCAATCAGCCCCAGCATTTT
CASSPYRGRGRYSNQPQHF
>TRBV6-6|-|TRBJ2-1|once
TGTGCCAGCAGTTCCCTCGGACGCGGGATTGACAATGAGCAGTTCTTC
CASSSLGRGIDNEQFF
>TRBV14|-|TRBJ2-1|few
TGTGCCAGCAGCCCCCGAGGCTTCTCCTACAATGAGCAGTTCTTC
CASSPRGFSYNEQFF
>TRBV12-3/TRBV12-4|TRBD1|TRBJ2-3|few
TGTGCCAGCAGTTCCGGGACAGGGGTATATCTTGGTACGCAGTATTTT
CASSSGTGVYLGTQYF
>TRBV7-9|-|TRBJ2-1|few
TGTGCCAGCAGTCAAACACCAGAACTGTTCTTC
CASSQTPELFF
>TRBV20-1|-|TRBJ1-1|few
TGCAGTGCTAGGCCCCACGTGAACACTGAAGCTTTCTTT
CSARPHVNTEAFF
>TRBV7-8|-|TRBJ2-2|many
TGTGCCAGCAGCACCTACCCGGGGACCGGGGAGCTGTTTTTT
CASSTYPGTGELFF
>TRBV13|-|TRBJ1-2|-
TGTGCCAGCAGCTTCCGGGACATCCTCAACTATGGCTACACCTTC
CASSFRDILNYGYTF
>TRBV2|TRBD1|TRBJ1-1|-
TGTGCCAGCAGTGATATTTTGGGACAGGGGAATGTGGAGTGGGCTTTCTTT
CASSDILGQGNVEWAFF
>TRBV4-1|TRBD2|TRBJ2-1|-
TGCGCCAACAGCCAAGAACTAGCGGGGTACAATGAGCAGTTCTTC
CANSQELAGYNEQFF
>TRBV7-8|-|TRBJ2-3|few
TGTGCCAGCAGCTTAGGAGGCAGTCCAAATACGCAGTATTTT
CASSLGGSPNTQYF
>TRBV15|-|TRBJ1-5|-
TGTGCCACCAGCAGAGAGAAAAATCAGCCCCAGCATTTT
CATSREKNQPQHF
>TRBV20-1|TRBD1|TRBJ1-3|-
TGCAGTGCCCAAACGTTCGGGGACAGGAAAAATTCTGGAAACACCATATATTTT
CSAQTFGDRKNSGNTIYF
>TRBV6-2/TRBV6-3|-|TRBJ2-5|-
TGTGCCAGCTCTCCGTCAGTCACGGATGAAGAGACCCAGTACTTC
CASSPSVTDEETQYF
>TRBV5-6|TRBD2|TRBJ2-5|-
TGTGCCAGCACCCTCGGGGGCAGCGGGGGGGCAGTGGAGGCCCAGTACTTC
CASTLGGSGGAVEAQYF
>TRBV20-1|TRBD1|TRBJ1-2|-
TGCAGTGCTAGAGATTATCATGGCTCAGGGGGAAACTATGGCTACACCTTC
CSARDYHGSGGNYGYTF
>TRBV27|TRBD1|TRBJ2-3|-
TGTGCCAGCAGTTTATGGGGACAGGAGGTGACAGATACGCAGTATTTT
CASSLWGQEVTDTQYF
>TRBV12-3/TRBV12-4|-|TRBJ2-1|-
TGTGCCAGCACCCCTTCCTTACAGGCGGTCTACAATGAGCAGTTCTTC
CASTPSLQAVYNEQFF
>TRBV7-9|TRBD1|TRBJ1-5|few
TGTGCCAGCAGCTCAGAAGGACAGGGGAATCAGCCCCAGCATTTT
CASSSEGQGNQPQHF
>TRBV2|-|TRBJ2-1|-
TGTGCCAGCAGTGGGTCGGGGAATGAGCAGTTCTTC
CASSGSGNEQFF
>TRBV4-3|TRBD1|TRBJ2-1|few
TGCGCCAGCAGCCAAGATCGAGGACAGGAGTACAATGAGCAGTTCTTC
CASSQDRGQEYNEQFF
>TRBV7-9|TRBD1|TRBJ1-2|many
TGTGCCAGCAGTCCTGGGACAGGCAATGGCTACACCTTC
CASSPGTGNGYTF
>TRBV19|-|TRBJ2-1|-
TGTGCCAGTAGTAACCTCGGCAGGGACAATGAGCAGTTCTTC
CASSNLGRDNEQFF
>TRBV7-9|-|TRBJ2-1|few
TGTGCCAGCAGCTCACCGTACGGCTACAATGAGCAGTTCTTC
CASSSPYGYNEQFF